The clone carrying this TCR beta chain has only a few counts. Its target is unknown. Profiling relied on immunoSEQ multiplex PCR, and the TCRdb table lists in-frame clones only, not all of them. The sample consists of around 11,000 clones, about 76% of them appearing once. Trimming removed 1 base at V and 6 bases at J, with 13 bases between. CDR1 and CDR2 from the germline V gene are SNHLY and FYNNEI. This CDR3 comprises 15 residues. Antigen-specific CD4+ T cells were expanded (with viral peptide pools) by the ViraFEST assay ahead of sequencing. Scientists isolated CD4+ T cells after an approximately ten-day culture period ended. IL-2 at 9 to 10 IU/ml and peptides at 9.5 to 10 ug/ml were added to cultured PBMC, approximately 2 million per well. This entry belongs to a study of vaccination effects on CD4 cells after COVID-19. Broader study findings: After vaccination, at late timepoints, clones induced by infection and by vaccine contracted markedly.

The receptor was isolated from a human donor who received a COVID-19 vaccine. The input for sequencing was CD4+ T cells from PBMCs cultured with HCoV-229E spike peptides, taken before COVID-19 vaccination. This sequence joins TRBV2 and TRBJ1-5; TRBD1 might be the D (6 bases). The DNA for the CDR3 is TGTGCCAGCAGTGAAGACAGGGCAGGTGTTCAGCCCCAGCATTTT. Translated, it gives CASSEDRAGVQPQHF.